These 8 T cell receptor beta chains originate from one sample sequenced in a study of T-cell reconstitution after alpha-beta-depleted transplantation in children. Unique molecular identifiers tagged the TCRbeta library. TCRdb used MiXCR to reprocess the PCR reads, holding one entry per CDR3 protein. This table has approximately 650,000 distinct CDR3 sequences, about an eighth appearing once. This specimen was PBMCs, taken before TCRalphabeta/CD19-depleted stem cell transplant. These receptors were obtained from a girl between 2 and 10 years old with congenital amegakaryocytic thrombocytopenia, due to receive a stem cell transplant.

This clonotype came up many times. This chain joins TRBV20-1 and TRBJ1-5; D might be TRBD1 (5 bases). The V end lost 2 bases, the J end lost 4 bases, and 12 bases lay between the germline ends. CDR1 is DFQATT, CDR2 SNEGSKA, per germline (reference sequence). The CDR3 spans 14 residues. CDR3 loop: CSARPGGGNQPQHF. The CDR3 DNA sequence: TGCAGTGCTAGACCCGGGGGGGGGAATCAGCCCCAGCATTTT.

This clonotype was seen at least ten times. V usage is TRBV7-3 and J usage is TRBJ2-3; D may be TRBD1 or TRBD2 (5 bases each). With 1 base removed from V and 1 base from J, the gap between germline ends came to 9 bases. CDR1 and CDR2 (germline): SGHTA, FQGTGA. The CDR3 runs 15 residues. CDR3 nucleotide sequence: TGTGCCAGCAGCTTAATTGGGGGAGGCACAGATACGCAGTATTTT. Translated, it gives CASSLIGGGTDTQYF.

With respect to this clonotype: The germline gene is not matched at one end of the junction; a read error may be the cause. The V gene is TRBV12-3 or TRBV12-4, the J gene TRBJ2-1; D remains unclear. This CDR3 region has 14 residues. The CDR3 DNA reads TGTGCCAGCAGCCCACCCCTAAAGATTGGTGAGCGGTTCTTC. It yields the protein CASSPPLKIGERFF.

In this sample, this clonotype turned up many times. The J gene is TRBJ1-1, the V gene TRBV25-1; D remains unclear. This CDR3 has 12 residues. Looked up from germline, CDR1 is MGHDK and CDR2 is SYGVNS. Trimming left V 10 bases short and J 0 bases short, with 9 bases between. CDR3 residues: CATRQMNTEAFF. The CDR3 bases are TGTGCCACCCGCCAGATGAACACTGAAGCTTTCTTT. The full variable domain, completed using reference TRBV25-1 and TRBJ1-1, is EADIYQTPRYLVIGTGKKITLECSQTMGHDKMYWYQQDPGMELHLIHYSYGVNSTEKGDLSSESTVSRIRTEHFPLTLESARPSHTSQYLCATRQMNTEAFFGQGTRLTVV.

This clonotype occurred many times. The chain links TRBV20-1 to TRBJ1-2; D ambiguous. This CDR3 spans 12 amino acids. Germline CDR1 reads DFQATT; CDR2 reads SNEGSKA (reference sequence). Trimming took off 6 bases at V and 5 bases at J, with 13 bases between the two ends. The CDR3 reads CSAHGWAYGYTF. The CDR3 DNA is TGCAGTGCCCACGGATGGGCATATGGCTACACCTTC.

The DNA for the CDR3 is TGTGCCAGTAGTCCGTCAAGCGGGAACTCCTACAATGAGCAGTTCTTC. As protein: CASSPSSGNSYNEQFF. The chain employs TRBV19 and TRBJ2-1; 7 nucleotides agree with TRBD2. The ends lost 5 bases at V and 0 bases at J; junction bases unmatched: 7. CDR3 size: 16 residues. CDR1 and CDR2 from the germline V gene are LNHDA and SQIVND (reference sequence).

This clonotype was found many times. The V and J genes are TRBV7-8 and TRBJ2-3; D gene uncertain. This CDR3 region has 14 residues. Germline CDR1 reads SGHVS; CDR2 reads FQNEAQ. V lost 5 bases and J 7 bases, leaving 16 bases between the germline ends. Written as DNA, the CDR3 is TGTGCCAGCAGCCCGACCTTAACCATCAATACGCAGTATTTT. Protein sequence: CASSPTLTINTQYF.

Concerning this clonotype itself: Being one base from a much bigger clone, this may be a read error. The chain carries TRBV28 and TRBJ1-4; D remains unclear. The V end was cut by 8 bases, the J end by 8 bases, with 24 bases between. The CDR3 extends over 16 amino acids. Germline lookup yields CDR1 MDHEN and CDR2 SYDVKM. The CDR3, as DNA: TGTGCCAGCGCCCACCTAGGAACTCAAAGCGGGGAAAAACTGTTTTTT. It specifies CASAHLGTQSGEKLFF.